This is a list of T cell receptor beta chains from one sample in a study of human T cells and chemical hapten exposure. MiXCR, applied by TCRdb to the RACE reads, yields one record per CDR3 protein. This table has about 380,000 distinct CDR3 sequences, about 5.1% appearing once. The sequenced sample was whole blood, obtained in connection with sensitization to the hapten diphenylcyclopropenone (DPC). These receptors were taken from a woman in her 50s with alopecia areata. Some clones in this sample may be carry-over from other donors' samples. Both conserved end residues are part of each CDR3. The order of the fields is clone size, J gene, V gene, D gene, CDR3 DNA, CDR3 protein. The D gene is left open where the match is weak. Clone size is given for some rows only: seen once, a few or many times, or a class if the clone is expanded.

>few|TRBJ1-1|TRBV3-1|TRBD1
TGTGCCAGCAGCCGAAGAACAGGGGGCAGGACTGAAGCTTTCTTT
CASSRRTGGRTEAFF
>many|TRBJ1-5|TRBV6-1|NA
TGTGCCAGTTTTCCACCGGGTCAGCCCCAGCATTTT
CASFPPGQPQHF
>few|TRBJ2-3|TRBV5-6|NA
TGTGCCAGCAGCCTGGGGCCAGGCTCGGCAGATACGCAGTATTTT
CASSLGPGSADTQYF
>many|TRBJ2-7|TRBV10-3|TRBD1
TGTGCCATCACCGGGACAGGGGGCAACAACGAGCAGTACTTC
CAITGTGGNNEQYF
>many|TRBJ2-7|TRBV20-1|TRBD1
TGCAGTGCCAACAGGGGGGAGCAAGCCGGGCAGTACTTC
CSANRGEQAGQYF
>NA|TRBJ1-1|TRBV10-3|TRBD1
TGTGCCATCAGGACGGAAGGGGGCAAGGTCACTGAAGCTTTCTTT
CAIRTEGGKVTEAFF
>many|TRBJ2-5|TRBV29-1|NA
TGCAGCGTTGTGGGAGGGGGACAAGAGACCCAGTACTTC
CSVVGGGQETQYF
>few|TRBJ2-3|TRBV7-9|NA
TGTGCCAGCAGCCCAGGGGACACACCGGGGGATACGCAGTATTTT
CASSPGDTPGDTQYF
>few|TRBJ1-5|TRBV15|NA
TGTGCCACCAGCAGAGATCAAGGGACACTGAATCAGCCCCAGCATTTT
CATSRDQGTLNQPQHF
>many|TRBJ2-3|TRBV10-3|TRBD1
TGTGCCATCAGCTCTGGGACAGGGAGCACAGATACGCAGTATTTT
CAISSGTGSTDTQYF
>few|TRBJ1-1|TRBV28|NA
TGTGCCAGCAGTTTCTACCCCACCACTGAAGCTTTCTTT
CASSFYPTTEAFF
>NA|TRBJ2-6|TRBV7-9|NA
TGTGCCAGCAGCTTCCTCGACAGCTCTGGGGCCAACGTCCTGACTTTC
CASSFLDSSGANVLTF
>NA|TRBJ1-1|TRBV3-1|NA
TGTGCCAGCAGCTACCAGGGGACTGGAGCTTTCTTT
CASSYQGTGAFF
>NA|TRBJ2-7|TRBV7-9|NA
TGTGCCAGCAGCTTAGCCCTGGACCATTACGAGCAGTACTTC
CASSLALDHYEQYF
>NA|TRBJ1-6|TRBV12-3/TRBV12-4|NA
TGTGCCAGCAGGCCGGGGCAGGGCAAATATTCACCCCTCCACTTT
CASRPGQGKYSPLHF
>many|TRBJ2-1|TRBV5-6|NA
TGTGCCAGCAGCTTGAGTATTGGGGTAACCTCCTACAATGAGCAGTTCTTC
CASSLSIGVTSYNEQFF
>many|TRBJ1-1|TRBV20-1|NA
TGCAGTGCTAGCCGAGGATGGGGGAACACTGAAGCTTTCTTT
CSASRGWGNTEAFF
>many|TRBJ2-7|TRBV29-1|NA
TGCAGCGTCCCTGCAGCGTCAGGGGTGTCCTACGAGCAGTACTTC
CSVPAASGVSYEQYF
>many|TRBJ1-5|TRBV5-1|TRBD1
TGCGCCAGCACTCCGACAGGGGGAGGCAATCAGCCCCAGCATTTT
CASTPTGGGNQPQHF
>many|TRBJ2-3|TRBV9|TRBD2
TGTGCCAGCAGCGTAGGAAACGGGGGGGCATCAGATACGCAGTATTTT
CASSVGNGGASDTQYF
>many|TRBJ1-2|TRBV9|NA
TGTGCCAGCAGCGTAGAAACCGACTATGGCTACACCTTC
CASSVETDYGYTF